A selection of T cell receptor beta chains follows, all from one sample in a study of cytomegalovirus exposure and HLA in healthy donors. The method was immunoSEQ multiplex PCR; TCRdb's version includes in-frame clones alone and lacks a portion of them. The data contain some 200,000 clones, around four fifths of them singletons. Sample: PBMCs. The receptor set was obtained from a woman aged 60-70 years in good health and CMV-seropositive. Both conserved end residues are part of each CDR3. The D gene is left open where the match is weak. The size field is filled for only some rows; it gives once, few, many or a size class.

J gene,D gene,clone size,V gene,CDR3 DNA,CDR3 protein
TRBJ2-5,NA,few,TRBV19,TGTGCCAGTAGTATAGGAGGCGAGACCCAGTACTTC,CASSIGGETQYF
TRBJ2-3,NA,NA,TRBV2,TGTGCCAGTAGACTAGACAGTCGCGATACGCAGTATTTT,CASRLDSRDTQYF
TRBJ2-3,TRBD1,NA,TRBV28,TGTGCCAGCAGCACGGGACAGAACACAGATACGCAGTATTTT,CASSTGQNTDTQYF
TRBJ1-2,NA,few,TRBV5-1,TGCGCCAGCAGCTTAGGAGTAACAGGGAGTTCCGGTGGCTACACCTTC,CASSLGVTGSSGGYTF
TRBJ2-1,NA,NA,TRBV10-2,TGCGCCAGCAGTGGGACCGGGGAAACAATTAATGAGCAGTTCTTC,CASSGTGETINEQFF
TRBJ2-7,TRBD2,NA,TRBV5-1,TGCGCCAGCAGCGCTAGCGGGGGAGCTTCTTACTCTCAGCAGTACTTC,CASSASGGASYSQQYF
TRBJ1-2,TRBD1,NA,TRBV4-2,TGTGCCAGCAGCCAAGATATTTTATATGGGGACAGAGGCTACACCTTC,CASSQDILYGDRGYTF
TRBJ2-1,TRBD1,NA,TRBV6-6,TGTGCCAGCAGTTACCCGGGGGACAGGGCCGGCGGTGAGCAGTTCTTC,CASSYPGDRAGGEQFF
TRBJ2-7,TRBD1,NA,TRBV7-2,TGTGCCAGCAGCTTTCTGGACAGGGGGGAAAAGTACTTC,CASSFLDRGEKYF
TRBJ1-1,TRBD1,NA,TRBV7-3,TGTGCCAGCAGCGCCGGACAGGGGTTCACTGAAGCTTTCTTT,CASSAGQGFTEAFF
TRBJ2-7,NA,NA,TRBV6-1,TGTGCCAGCAGTCTCCAGGGTATGGCCTACGAGCAGTACTTC,CASSLQGMAYEQYF
TRBJ2-3,TRBD2,few,TRBV2,TGTGCCAGCATCAGGACTAGCGGGAGGTCGGGGGGTACGCAGTATTTT,CASIRTSGRSGGTQYF
TRBJ2-3,TRBD2,NA,TRBV2,TGTGCCACACCCGGGGTAGCGGGAGTCCCAGATACGCAGTATTTT,CATPGVAGVPDTQYF
TRBJ2-1,NA,NA,TRBV20-1,TGCAGTGCTAGCCTAGCGAAGCAGTTCTTC,CSASLAKQFF
TRBJ1-1,TRBD1,NA,TRBV5-1,TGCGCCAGCAGGTCCGGGACAGGGAATACTGAAGCTTTCTTT,CASRSGTGNTEAFF
TRBJ2-2,TRBD2,NA,TRBV7-3,TGTGCCAGCAGCCGACGCCGTGCGGGGGAAAACACCGGGGAGCTGTTTTTT,CASSRRRAGENTGELFF
TRBJ2-7,TRBD2,NA,TRBV5-1,TGCGCCAGCAGTCAGCTAGCGGGGGATATTGCCTACGAGCAGTACTTC,CASSQLAGDIAYEQYF
TRBJ2-3,NA,NA,TRBV19,TGTGCCAGTAGATTGGCAGGGGGCACAGATACGCAGTATTTT,CASRLAGGTDTQYF
TRBJ2-7,TRBD1,NA,TRBV28,TGTGCCAGCAGTTCCGCGGACAGGGTGTCCTACGAGCAGTACTTC,CASSSADRVSYEQYF
TRBJ2-2,TRBD1,NA,TRBV27,TGTGCCAGCAGACAGGGGATCACGAACACCGGGGAGCTGTTTTTT,CASRQGITNTGELFF
TRBJ2-2,TRBD2,NA,TRBV5-1,TGCGCCAGCAGCACGGGACTAGGCACCGGGGAGCTGTTTTTT,CASSTGLGTGELFF
TRBJ2-7,TRBD2,NA,TRBV7-2,TGTGCCAGCAGCTTAGCGAGCGGGAACTACGAGCAGTACTTC,CASSLASGNYEQYF
TRBJ1-1,NA,NA,TRBV2,TGTGCCAGCAGTCCTGGGGGGAGCACTGAAGCTTTCTTT,CASSPGGSTEAFF
TRBJ2-7,NA,NA,TRBV30,TGTGCCTGGAGTGTCACCACAATGCTGTACTTC,CAWSVTTMLYF
TRBJ1-3,NA,few,TRBV7-9,TGTGCCAGCAGCTCCTCGGGGGGCGCCTCTGGAAACACCATATATTTT,CASSSSGGASGNTIYF